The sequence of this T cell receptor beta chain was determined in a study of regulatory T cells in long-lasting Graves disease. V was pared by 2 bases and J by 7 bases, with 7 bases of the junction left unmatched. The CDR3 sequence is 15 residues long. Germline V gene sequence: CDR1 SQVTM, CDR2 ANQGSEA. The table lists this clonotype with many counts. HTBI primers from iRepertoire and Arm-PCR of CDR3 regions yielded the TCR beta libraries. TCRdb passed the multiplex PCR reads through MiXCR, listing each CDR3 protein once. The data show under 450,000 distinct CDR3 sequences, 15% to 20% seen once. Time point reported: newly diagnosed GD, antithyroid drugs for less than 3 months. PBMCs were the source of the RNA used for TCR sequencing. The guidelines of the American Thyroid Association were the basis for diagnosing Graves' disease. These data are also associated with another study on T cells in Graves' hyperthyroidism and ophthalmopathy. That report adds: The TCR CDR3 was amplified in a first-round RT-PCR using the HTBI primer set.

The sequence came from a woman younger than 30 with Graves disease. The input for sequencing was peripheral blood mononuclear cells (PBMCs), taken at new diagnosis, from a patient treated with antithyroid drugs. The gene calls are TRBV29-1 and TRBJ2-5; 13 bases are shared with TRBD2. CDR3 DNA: TGCAGCGTTGAAAAGGGGACTAGCGGGGTTGGGACCCAGTACTTC. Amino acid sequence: CSVEKGTSGVGTQYF.